Described below is a single T cell receptor beta chain sequence and its context. Unique molecular identifiers featured in how the TCRbeta library was prepared. TCRdb processed the PCR reads anew with MiXCR; each CDR3 protein has one entry. Among roughly 500,000 distinct CDR3 sequences listed, about 31% were seen once. Per germline, CDR1 SGDLS and CDR2 YYNGEE. CDR3 size: 15 residues. V was shortened by 3 bases and J by 2 bases, with 13 bases between the two germline ends. This sample stems from a study of T-cell reconstitution after alpha-beta-depleted transplantation in children. The sample was PBMCs from the stem cell graft donor, taken from the stem cell graft. V and J are TRBV9 and TRBJ2-3, with a weak D call TRBD1 (6 bases). The origin of this receptor is a human donor who donated a stem cell graft to a child with aplastic anemia. This CDR3 reads CASSAIDRSTDTQYF. As DNA, the CDR3 is TGTGCCAGCAGCGCAATCGACAGGTCCACAGATACGCAGTATTTT.